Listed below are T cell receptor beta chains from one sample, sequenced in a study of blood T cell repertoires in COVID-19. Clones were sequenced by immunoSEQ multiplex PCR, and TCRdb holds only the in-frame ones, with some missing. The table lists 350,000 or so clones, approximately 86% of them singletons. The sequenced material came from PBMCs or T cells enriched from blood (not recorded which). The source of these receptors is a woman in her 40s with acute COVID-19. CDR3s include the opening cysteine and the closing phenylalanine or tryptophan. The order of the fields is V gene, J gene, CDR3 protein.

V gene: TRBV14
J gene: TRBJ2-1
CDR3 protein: CASSHFSGGYNEQFF

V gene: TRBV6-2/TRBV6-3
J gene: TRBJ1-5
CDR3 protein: CASSYEGIGNQPQHF

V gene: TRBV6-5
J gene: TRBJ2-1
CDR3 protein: CASSYWGGRLDEQFF

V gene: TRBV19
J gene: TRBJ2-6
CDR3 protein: CASSTPGQRASGANVLTF

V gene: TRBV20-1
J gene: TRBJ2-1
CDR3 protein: CSLWGGREQFF

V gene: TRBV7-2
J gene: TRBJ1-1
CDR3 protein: CASSSQGLKVEAFF

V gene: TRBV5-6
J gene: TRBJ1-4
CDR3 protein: CASSSQGRREKLFF

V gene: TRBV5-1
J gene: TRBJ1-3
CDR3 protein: CASSLGPTRTENTIYF

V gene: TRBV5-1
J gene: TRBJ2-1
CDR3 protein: CASTQFRVEGEQFF

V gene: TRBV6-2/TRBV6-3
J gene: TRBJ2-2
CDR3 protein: CASSYLGRQFVKAGELFF

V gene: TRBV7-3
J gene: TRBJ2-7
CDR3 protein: CASSASGGAYEQYF

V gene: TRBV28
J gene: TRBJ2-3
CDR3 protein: CASSLSSGSADTQYF

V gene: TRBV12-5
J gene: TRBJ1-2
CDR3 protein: CASGPSPGGRGYTF

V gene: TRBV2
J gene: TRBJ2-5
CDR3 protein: CASSLRVDETQYF

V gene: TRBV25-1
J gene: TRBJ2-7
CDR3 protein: CASGQGASYEQYF

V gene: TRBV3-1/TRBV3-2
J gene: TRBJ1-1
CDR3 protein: CASSQLQGNTEAFF

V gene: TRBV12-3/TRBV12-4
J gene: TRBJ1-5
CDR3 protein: CASSDRDQPQHF

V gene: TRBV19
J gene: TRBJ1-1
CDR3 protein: CASSMNGDTEAFF

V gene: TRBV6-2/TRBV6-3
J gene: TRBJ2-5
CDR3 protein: CASSRQGLETQYF

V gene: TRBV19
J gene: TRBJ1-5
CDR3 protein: CAASKGDRMDNSNQPQHF

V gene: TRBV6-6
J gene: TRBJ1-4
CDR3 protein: CASSRPGQGSFGLFF

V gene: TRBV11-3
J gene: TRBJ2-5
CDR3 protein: CASSLEGQPQETQYF

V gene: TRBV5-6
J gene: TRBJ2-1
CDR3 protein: CASSRGTGKNNEQFF